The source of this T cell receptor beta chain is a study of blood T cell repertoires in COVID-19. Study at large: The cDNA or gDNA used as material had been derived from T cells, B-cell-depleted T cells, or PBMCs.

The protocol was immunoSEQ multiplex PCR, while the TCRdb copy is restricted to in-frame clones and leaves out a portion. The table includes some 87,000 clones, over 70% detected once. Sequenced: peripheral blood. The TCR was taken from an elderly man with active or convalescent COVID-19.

The CDR3 loop reads CASSLRGPNYGYTF. For the CDR3, the DNA is TGTGCCAGCAGCTTGCGCGGTCCTAACTATGGCTACACCTTC. The V call is TRBV5-8, the J call TRBJ1-2; no clear D. V gave up 1 base and J gave up 0 bases, with 7 bases separating them. Germline V lookup: CDR1 SGHTS, CDR2 YDEGEE. The CDR3 sequence is 14 residues long.